This T cell receptor beta chain was sequenced during a study of blood T cells in healthy people across ages. The CDR3 has 16 amino acids. V dropped 4 bases and J dropped 4; count of bases not matched to a gene: 11. Germline CDR1 is SGHKS and CDR2 is YYEKEE (reference sequence). Primed by a sample-barcoded 5' primer and a J-beta primer mix, a second PCR proceeded for 7 to 11 cycles. Using its own MiXCR run on the 5' RACE reads, TCRdb lists one record per CDR3 protein. The sample contains hundreds of thousands of distinct CDR3 sequences, approximately 25% of which appear only once. This sample was also put to use in a study of T cells of mothers and their children.

The rearrangement uses TRBV5-5 and TRBJ1-1; 9 bases agree with TRBD1. Sequenced input: blood. This receptor was taken from a boy between 10 and 17 years old in good health. The CDR3 nucleotides read TGTGCCAGCAGCCCCCCCACGACAGGGGGAGGCACTGAAGCTTTCTTT. Its translation is CASSPPTTGGGTEAFF.